This passage covers 10 T cell receptor beta chains from one sample sequenced in a study of T cell responses to AZD1222 COVID-19 vaccine. Libraries were prepared by immunoSEQ multiplex PCR; TCRdb keeps only in-frame clonotypes and omits some of them. This table has approximately 100,000 clones, about 83% appearing once. This specimen was peripheral blood, taken on day 0 of AZD1222 vaccination. The receptors were sampled from an adult in good health.

The rearrangement joins TRBV5-1 to TRBJ2-3, with TRBD2 as a possible D gene (6 bases). The V gene's germline CDR1 is SGHRS and CDR2 YFSETQ. CDR3 size: 14 residues. Trimming shortened V by 4 bases and J by 2 bases, and 11 bases separated the two germline ends. The DNA of the CDR3 is TGCGCCAGCAGCAGAACGGGGGACACAGATACGCAGTATTTT. Translated: CASSRTGDTDTQYF.

The chain employs TRBV9 and TRBJ2-6, with 10 bases fitting TRBD2. Germline-derived CDR1 and CDR2 are SGDLS and YYNGEE. The ends lost 4 bases at V and 0 bases at J; junction bases unmatched: 7. This CDR3 region has 18 residues. The CDR3 protein is CASSLLAGVLSGANVLTF. DNA of the CDR3: TGTGCCAGCAGCCTTCTAGCGGGGGTACTCTCTGGGGCCAACGTCCTGACTTTC.

The chain couples TRBV19 to TRBJ1-5; D uncertain. Germline V gene data show CDR1 as LNHDA and CDR2 as SQIVND (reference sequence). Trimming took off 5 bases at V and 0 bases at J, with 5 bases between the two ends. The CDR3 covers 13 residues. CDR3 loop: CASSHGSNQPQHF. The DNA of the CDR3 is TGTGCCAGTAGTCATGGTAGCAATCAGCCCCAGCATTTT.

The chain recombines TRBV6-1 with TRBJ1-4; D ambiguous. Trimming cost V 1 base and J 5 bases, with 14 bases left between them. The CDR3 has 16 amino acids. CDR1 and CDR2 (germline): MNHNS, SASEGT. The CDR3 sequence is CASSEVVSRSNEKLFF. The CDR3 DNA reads TGTGCCAGCAGTGAAGTCGTGAGCAGAAGCAATGAAAAACTGTTTTTT.

The chain joins TRBV19 to TRBJ2-1; D gene ambiguous. Germline CDR1 and CDR2: LNHDA and SQIVND (reference sequence). V was shortened by 3 bases and J by 1 base, with 10 bases between the two germline ends. This CDR3 region has 15 residues. The DNA for the CDR3 is TGTGCCAGTAGTATTCACAGTTCTTCCTACAATGAGCAGTTCTTC. Translated, it gives CASSIHSSSYNEQFF.

This chain connects TRBV4-2 to TRBJ2-1; TRBD2 matches at 11 bases. The CDR3 totals 16 residues. Losses at the gene ends were 1 base for V and 4 bases for J; bases not matched to a gene: 3. CDR1 is LGHNA and CDR2 is YNFKEQ in the germline V gene. The CDR3 protein is CASSQATSGAYNEQFF. The CDR3 DNA follows: TGTGCCAGCAGCCAAGCGACTAGCGGGGCATACAATGAGCAGTTCTTC.

This clone was seen a handful of times. This sequence joins TRBV19 and TRBJ1-5; D remains unclear. CDR3 length: 16 residues. Trimming left V 1 base short and J 2 bases short, with 12 bases between. The germline V gene encodes CDR1 LNHDA and CDR2 SQIVND (reference sequence). Here the CDR3 reads CASSIGAGAGNQPQHF. For the CDR3, the DNA is TGTGCCAGTAGTATAGGAGCGGGTGCGGGCAATCAGCCCCAGCATTTT.

This chain connects TRBV19 to TRBJ1-5, with 7 nucleotides matching TRBD1. The V and J ends lost 6 bases and 1 base, in that order; junction bases with no gene match: 0. The CDR3 consists of 13 residues. CDR1 LNHDA and CDR2 SQIVND come from the germline V gene (reference sequence). This CDR3 is CASRTGSNQPQHF. The CDR3 DNA follows: TGTGCCAGTAGGACAGGGAGCAATCAGCCCCAGCATTTT.

This chain uses TRBV18 with TRBJ1-5; D not certain. Per germline, CDR1 KGHSH and CDR2 LQKENI. This CDR3 spans 17 amino acids. V shed 3 bases and J shed 0 bases, with 15 bases lying between them. CDR3 amino acids: CASSPRRHADSNQPQHF. CDR3 in DNA: TGTGCCAGCTCACCTCGACGTCACGCAGATAGCAATCAGCCCCAGCATTTT.

The rearrangement links TRBV30 to TRBJ2-1; D is ambiguous. This CDR3 is 14 amino acids long. Trimming left V 0 bases short and J 12 bases short, with 18 bases between. Germline V lookup: CDR1 GTSNPN, CDR2 SVGIG (reference sequence). The CDR3 loop reads CAWSVDRASHGQFF. For the CDR3, the DNA is TGTGCCTGGAGTGTCGACCGGGCCTCCCACGGGCAGTTCTTC.